The T cell receptor (beta chain) under discussion was sequenced for a study of shared clonotypes between healthy human individuals. Study-wide points: Relative to their counterparts shared across all four donors, non-shared clonotypes exhibited diminished generation probabilities.

This clone was observed a single time. Its antigen is not known. CDR1 and CDR2 from the germline V gene are WSHSY and SAAADI. CDR3 length equals 11 residues. V was pared by 8 bases and J by 4 bases, with 9 bases between. Sequencing was performed with immunoSEQ multiplex PCR; in TCRdb, only in-frame clones are kept and a portion is missing. The table lists more than 2,000,000 clones, over 85% of them singletons. This receptor was identified in a man aged 18 to 30 in good health. Sequencing input: naive CD4+ T cells sorted from blood. The subset here: CD45RA+ positively selected. The rearrangement uses TRBV10-2 and TRBJ2-7; the D call may be TRBD1 or TRBD2 (5 bases each). CDR3 in amino acids: CASQGAYEQYF. CDR3 nucleotide sequence: TGCGCCAGCCAGGGAGCGTACGAGCAGTACTTC.